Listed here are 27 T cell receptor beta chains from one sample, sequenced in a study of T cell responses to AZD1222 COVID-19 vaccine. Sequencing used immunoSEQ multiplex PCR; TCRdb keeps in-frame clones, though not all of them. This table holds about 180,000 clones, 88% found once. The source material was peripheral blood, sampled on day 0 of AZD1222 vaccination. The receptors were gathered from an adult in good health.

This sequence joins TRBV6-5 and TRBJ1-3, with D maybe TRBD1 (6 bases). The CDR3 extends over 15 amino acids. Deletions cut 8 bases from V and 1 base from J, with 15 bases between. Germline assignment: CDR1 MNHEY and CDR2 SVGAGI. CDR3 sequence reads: CASPGGDRSGNTIYF. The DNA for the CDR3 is TGTGCCAGCCCTGGAGGCGACAGGTCTGGAAACACCATATATTTT.

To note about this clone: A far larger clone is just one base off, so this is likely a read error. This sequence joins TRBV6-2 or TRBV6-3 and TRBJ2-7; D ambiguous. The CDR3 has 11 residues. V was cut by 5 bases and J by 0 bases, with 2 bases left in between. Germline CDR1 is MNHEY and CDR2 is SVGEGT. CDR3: CASSGSYEQYF. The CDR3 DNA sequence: TGTGCCAGCAGTGGCTCCTACGAGCAGTACTTC.

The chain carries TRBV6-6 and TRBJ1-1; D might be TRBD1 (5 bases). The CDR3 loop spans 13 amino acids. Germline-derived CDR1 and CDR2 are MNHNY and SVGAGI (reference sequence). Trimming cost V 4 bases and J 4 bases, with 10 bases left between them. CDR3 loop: CASSWGGGTEAFF. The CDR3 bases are TGTGCCAGCAGTTGGGGCGGGGGCACTGAAGCTTTCTTT.

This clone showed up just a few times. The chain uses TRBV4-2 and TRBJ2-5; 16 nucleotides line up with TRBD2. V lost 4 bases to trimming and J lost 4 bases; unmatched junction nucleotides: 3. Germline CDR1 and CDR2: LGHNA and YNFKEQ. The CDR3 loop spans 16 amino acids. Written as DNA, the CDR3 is TGTGCCAGCAGCCTGGGACTAGCGGGAGGGCCAGAGACCCAGTACTTC. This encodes CASSLGLAGGPETQYF.

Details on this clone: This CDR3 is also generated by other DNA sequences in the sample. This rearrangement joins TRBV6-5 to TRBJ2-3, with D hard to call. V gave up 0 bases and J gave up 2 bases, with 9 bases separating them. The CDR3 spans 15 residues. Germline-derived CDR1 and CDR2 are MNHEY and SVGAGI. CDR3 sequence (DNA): TGTGCCAGCAGTTACTCGAGAGGAGACACAGATACGCAGTATTTT. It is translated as CASSYSRGDTDTQYF.

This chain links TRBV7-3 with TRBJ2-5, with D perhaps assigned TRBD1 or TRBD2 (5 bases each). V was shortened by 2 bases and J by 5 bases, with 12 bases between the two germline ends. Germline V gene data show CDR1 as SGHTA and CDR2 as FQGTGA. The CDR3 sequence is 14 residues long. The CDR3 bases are TGTGCCAGCAGCTTATCGGGGCTTAGGGAGACCCAGTACTTC. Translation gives CASSLSGLRETQYF.

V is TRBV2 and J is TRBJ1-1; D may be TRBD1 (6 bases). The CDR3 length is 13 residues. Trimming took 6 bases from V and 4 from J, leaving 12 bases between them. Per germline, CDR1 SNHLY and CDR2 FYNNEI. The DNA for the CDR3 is TGTGCCAGCAGGGATGAACAGGGCACTGAAGCTTTCTTT. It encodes CASRDEQGTEAFF.

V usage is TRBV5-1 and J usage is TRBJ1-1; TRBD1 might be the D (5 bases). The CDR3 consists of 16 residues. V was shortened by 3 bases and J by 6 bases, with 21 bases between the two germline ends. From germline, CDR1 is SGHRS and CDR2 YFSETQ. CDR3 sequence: CASSSAVTGTRPEAFF. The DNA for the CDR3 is TGCGCCAGCAGCTCGGCTGTCACCGGGACTAGGCCTGAAGCTTTCTTT.

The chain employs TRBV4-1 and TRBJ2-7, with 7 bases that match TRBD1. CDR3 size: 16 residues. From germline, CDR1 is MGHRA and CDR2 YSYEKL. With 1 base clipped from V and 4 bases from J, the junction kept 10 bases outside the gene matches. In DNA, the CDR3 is TGCGCCAGCAGCCAAGGAGAATTAGGGGGCCGGTACGAGCAGTACTTC. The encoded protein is CASSQGELGGRYEQYF.

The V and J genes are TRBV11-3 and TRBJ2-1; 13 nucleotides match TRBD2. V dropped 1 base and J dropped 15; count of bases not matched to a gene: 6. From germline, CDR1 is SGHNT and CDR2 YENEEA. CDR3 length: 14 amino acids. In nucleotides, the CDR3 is TGTGCCAGCAGCTTAGGACTAGCGGGAGGCGGAGTGTTCTTC. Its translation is CASSLGLAGGGVFF.

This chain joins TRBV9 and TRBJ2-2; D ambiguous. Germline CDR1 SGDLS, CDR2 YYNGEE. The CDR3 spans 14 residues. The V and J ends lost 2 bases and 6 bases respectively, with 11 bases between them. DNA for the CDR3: TGTGCCAGCAGCGTTTGGGGAAATGCCGGGGAGCTGTTTTTT. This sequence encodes CASSVWGNAGELFF.

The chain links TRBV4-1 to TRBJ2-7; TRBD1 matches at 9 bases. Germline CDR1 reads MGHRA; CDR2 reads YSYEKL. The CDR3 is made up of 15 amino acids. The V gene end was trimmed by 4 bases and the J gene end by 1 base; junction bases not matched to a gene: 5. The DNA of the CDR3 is TGCGCCAGCAGCCCCCCCGGGACAGGGTCCTACGAGCAGTACTTC. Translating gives CASSPPGTGSYEQYF.

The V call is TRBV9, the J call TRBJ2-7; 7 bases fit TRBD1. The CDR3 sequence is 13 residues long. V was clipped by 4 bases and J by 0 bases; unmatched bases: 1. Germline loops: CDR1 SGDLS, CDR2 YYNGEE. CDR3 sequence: CASSRQGSYEQYF. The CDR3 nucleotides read TGTGCCAGCAGCCGACAGGGCTCCTACGAGCAGTACTTC.

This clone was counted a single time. CDR3 region: CSAQHSPTDLGETQYF. CDR3 coding DNA: TGCAGCGCACAACACTCGCCCACAGACCTAGGGGAGACCCAGTACTTC. This sequence joins TRBV29-1 and TRBJ2-5; D call uncertain. The CDR3 covers 16 residues. The germline V and J ends were trimmed by 7 bases and 5 bases, with 26 bases remaining between them. Per germline, CDR1 SQVTM and CDR2 ANQGSEA.

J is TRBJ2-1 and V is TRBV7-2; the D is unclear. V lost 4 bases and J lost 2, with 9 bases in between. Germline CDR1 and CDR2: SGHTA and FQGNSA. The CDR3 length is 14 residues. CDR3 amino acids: CASSSYGTYNEQFF. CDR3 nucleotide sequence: TGTGCCAGCAGCTCATACGGAACCTACAATGAGCAGTTCTTC. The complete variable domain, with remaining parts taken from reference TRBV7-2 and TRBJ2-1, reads GAGVSQSPSNKVTEKGKDVELRCDPISGHTALYWYRQSLGQGLEFLIYFQGNSAPDKSGLPSDRFSAERTGGSVSTLTIQRTQQEDSAVYLCASSSYGTYNEQFFGPGTRLTVL.

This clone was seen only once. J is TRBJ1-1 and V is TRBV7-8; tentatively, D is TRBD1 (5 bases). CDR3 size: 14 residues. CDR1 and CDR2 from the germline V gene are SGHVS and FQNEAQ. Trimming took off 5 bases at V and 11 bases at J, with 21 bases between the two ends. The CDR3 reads CASSLTPIQGTAFF. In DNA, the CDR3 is TGTGCCAGCAGCCTTACACCGATTCAGGGTACGGCTTTCTTT.

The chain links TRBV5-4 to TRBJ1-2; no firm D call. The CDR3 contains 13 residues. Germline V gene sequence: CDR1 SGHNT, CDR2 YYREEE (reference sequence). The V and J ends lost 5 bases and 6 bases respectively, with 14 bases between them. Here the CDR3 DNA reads TGTGCCAGCAGAGACACTTACGGTCATGGCTACACCTTC. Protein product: CASRDTYGHGYTF.

CDR3 bases: TGTGCCAGCAGTTACAGGGTCGACTCCTACGAGCAGTACTTC. Amino acid sequence: CASSYRVDSYEQYF. V is TRBV6-2 or TRBV6-3 and J is TRBJ2-7; D is ambiguous. The CDR3 extends over 14 amino acids. From germline, CDR1 is MNHEY and CDR2 SVGEGT. V gave up 2 bases and J gave up 0 bases, with 8 bases separating them.

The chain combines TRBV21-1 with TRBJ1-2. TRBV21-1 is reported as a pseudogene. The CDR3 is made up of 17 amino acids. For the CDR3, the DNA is TGTGCCAGCAGCCGACAAGGAGGGGCAGCAACTAACTATGGCTACACCTTC. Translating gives CASSRQGGAATNYGYTF.

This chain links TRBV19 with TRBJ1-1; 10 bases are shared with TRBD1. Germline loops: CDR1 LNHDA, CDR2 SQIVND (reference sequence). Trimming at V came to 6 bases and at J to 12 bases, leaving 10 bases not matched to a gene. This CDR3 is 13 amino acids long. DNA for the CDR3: TGTGCCAGTAGGGATGACAGGGGGCGGGTGTCTTTCTTT. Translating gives CASRDDRGRVSFF.

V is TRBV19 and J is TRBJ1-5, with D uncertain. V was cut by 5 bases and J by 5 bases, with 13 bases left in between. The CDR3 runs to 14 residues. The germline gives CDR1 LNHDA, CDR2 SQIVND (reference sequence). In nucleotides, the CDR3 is TGTGCCAGTAGTGCCCCGGGCTTATATCAGCCCCAGCATTTT. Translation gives CASSAPGLYQPQHF. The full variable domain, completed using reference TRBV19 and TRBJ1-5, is DGGITQSPKYLFRKEGQNVTLSCEQNLNHDAMYWYRQDPGQGLRLIYYSQIVNDFQKGDIAEGYSVSREKKESFPLTVTSAQKNPTAFYLCASSAPGLYQPQHFGDGTRLSIL.

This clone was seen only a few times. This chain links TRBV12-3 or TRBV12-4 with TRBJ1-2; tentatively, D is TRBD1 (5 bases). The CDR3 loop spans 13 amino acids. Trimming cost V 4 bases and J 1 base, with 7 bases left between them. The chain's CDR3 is CASSSDSNYGYTF. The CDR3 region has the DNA TGTGCCAGCAGTTCCGACAGTAACTATGGCTACACCTTC.

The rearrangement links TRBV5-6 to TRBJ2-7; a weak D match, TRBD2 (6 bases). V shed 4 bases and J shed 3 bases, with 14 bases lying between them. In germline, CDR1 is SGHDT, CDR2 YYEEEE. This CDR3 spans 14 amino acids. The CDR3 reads CASSPGTLNYEQYF. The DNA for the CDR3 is TGTGCCAGCAGCCCGGGGACTTTAAACTACGAGCAGTACTTC.

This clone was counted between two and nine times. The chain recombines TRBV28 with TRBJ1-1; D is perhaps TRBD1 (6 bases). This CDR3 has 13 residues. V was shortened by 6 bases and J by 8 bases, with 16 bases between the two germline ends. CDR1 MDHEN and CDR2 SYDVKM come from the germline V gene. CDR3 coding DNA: TGTGCCAGCAGCCCTTCGGGGGCGGCGGAAGCTTTCTTT. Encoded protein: CASSPSGAAEAFF.

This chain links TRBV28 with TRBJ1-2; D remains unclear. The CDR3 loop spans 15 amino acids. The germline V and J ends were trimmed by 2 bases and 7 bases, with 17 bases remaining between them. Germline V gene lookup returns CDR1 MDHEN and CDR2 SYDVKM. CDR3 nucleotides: TGTGCCAGCAGTTTAGAACTGTTGGGCCGAGGTGGCTACACCTTC. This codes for CASSLELLGRGGYTF.

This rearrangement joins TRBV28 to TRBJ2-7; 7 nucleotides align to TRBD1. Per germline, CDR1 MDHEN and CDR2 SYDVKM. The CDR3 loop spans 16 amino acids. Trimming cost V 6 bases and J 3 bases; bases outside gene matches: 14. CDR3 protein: CASSNRIRTGYYEQYF. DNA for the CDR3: TGTGCCAGCAGCAATAGAATTCGGACAGGTTACTACGAGCAGTACTTC. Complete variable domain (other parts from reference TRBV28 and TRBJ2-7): DVKVTQSSRYLVKRTGEKVFLECVQDMDHENMFWYRQDPGLGLRLIYFSYDVKMKEKGDIPEGYSVSREKKERFSLILESASTNQTSMYLCASSNRIRTGYYEQYFGPGTRLTVT.

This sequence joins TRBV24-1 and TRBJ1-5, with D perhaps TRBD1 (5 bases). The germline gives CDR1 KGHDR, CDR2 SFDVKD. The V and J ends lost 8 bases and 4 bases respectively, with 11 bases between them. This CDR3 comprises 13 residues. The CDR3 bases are TGTGCCACCAACCGGGACGGAAATCAGCCCCAGCATTTT. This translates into CATNRDGNQPQHF.